This paragraph covers one TCR beta chain sequence. What it binds is not known. This record comes from a study of T cell repertoires in cytomegalovirus infection. Looking at the study overall: HLA-B-restricted CMV epitopes that are well studied, plus recently identified HLA-C-restricted ones, were used by the study. It was the public TCR beta signatures that indicated both CMV infection and matching HLA type. Study-level findings and limits: The ex vivo response was dominated by HLA-C-restricted CMV-specific TCR beta clonotypes.

Germline CDR1 SGHRS, CDR2 YFSETQ. The ends were cut back, 2 bases at V and 8 bases at J, with 8 bases in the middle. The CDR3 contains 13 residues. A single record per CDR3 protein comes from TCRdb applying MiXCR to the reads. The sample has fewer than 30,000 distinct CDR3 sequences, under 25% seen once. The clonotype comes from a human donor in good health (CMV status not recorded). Some clones in this sample may be carry-over from other donors' samples. The V and J genes are TRBV5-1 and TRBJ1-6; tentatively, D is TRBD1 (6 bases). The sequences come from CD8+ T cells from cultured PBMCs, collected from culture after CMV antigen stimulation. The CDR3 bases are TGCGCCAGCAGCTTTAGGGGGGATTCACCCCTCCACTTT. It encodes CASSFRGDSPLHF.